These 17 T cell receptor beta chains came from one sample sequenced in a study of early T cells in non-severe SARS-CoV-2 infection. MiXCR, run by TCRdb on the 5' RACE reads, gives a single entry per CDR3 protein. The repertoire holds 100,000 to 150,000 distinct CDR3 sequences, with just under 15% as singletons. The sequencing sample was made of whole blood. Receptors originate from an adult who was a healthcare worker with PCR-confirmed SARS-CoV-2 infection or an uninfected control (not recorded which).

This clonotype was seen only a few times. The chain combines TRBV7-9 with TRBJ1-6; 8 nucleotides agree with TRBD1. CDR1 SEHNR and CDR2 FQNEAQ come from the germline V gene (reference sequence). Losses at the gene ends were 5 bases for V and 6 bases for J; bases not matched to a gene: 9. The CDR3 extends over 16 amino acids. In DNA form, the CDR3 reads TGTGCCAGCAGCCGAACTCCGGGACAGGCTAATTCACCCCTCCACTTT. Amino acids: CASSRTPGQANSPLHF.

The chain employs TRBV6-1 and TRBJ1-5; the D is unclear. The V end was cut by 4 bases, the J end by 4 bases, with 5 bases between. Germline V gene lookup returns CDR1 MNHNS and CDR2 SASEGT. The CDR3 length is 12 residues. Here the CDR3 DNA reads TGTGCCAGCAGTGGGGGTAATCAGCCCCAGCATTTT. Amino acids: CASSGGNQPQHF.

The rearrangement uses TRBV5-1 and TRBJ2-1; TRBD2 agrees at 8 bases. The V segment lost 1 base and the J segment 7 bases; nucleotides outside the gene matches: 7. The CDR3 covers 15 residues. Germline CDR1 reads SGHRS; CDR2 reads YFSETQ. CDR3 sequence reads: CASSLRGTSNNEQFF. In DNA form, the CDR3 reads TGCGCCAGCAGCTTGAGGGGGACTAGTAATAATGAGCAGTTCTTC.

This clonotype was counted ten times or more. V is TRBV18 and J is TRBJ1-1; TRBD1 might be the D (6 bases). The germline V and J ends were trimmed by 6 bases and 1 base, with 9 bases remaining between them. The CDR3 is 13 amino acids. Per germline, CDR1 KGHSH and CDR2 LQKENI. CDR3 nucleotides: TGTGCCAGCTCGGGACAACAGAACACTGAAGCTTTCTTT. This codes for CASSGQQNTEAFF.

This clonotype has a handful of counts. The chain recombines TRBV18 with TRBJ2-3, with D hard to call. Germline loops: CDR1 KGHSH, CDR2 LQKENI. There are 13 residues in the CDR3. V lost 3 bases and J 4 bases, leaving 8 bases between the germline ends. For the CDR3, the DNA is TGTGCCAGCTCACCGTTCGACGCAGATACGCAGTATTTT. Encoded protein: CASSPFDADTQYF.

This clonotype was seen many times. This chain connects TRBV5-1 to TRBJ2-3; tentatively, D is TRBD2 (5 bases). This CDR3 spans 15 amino acids. Germline assignment: CDR1 SGHRS and CDR2 YFSETQ. Trimming removed 4 bases from V and 2 bases from J, with 14 bases in between. The CDR3 here is CASSSAGVHTDTQYF. The DNA for the CDR3 is TGCGCCAGCAGCAGCGCCGGGGTACACACAGATACGCAGTATTTT.

This clonotype appeared a few times. This chain connects TRBV2 to TRBJ2-5; the match to TRBD2 covers 7 bases. The CDR3 has 14 amino acids. Germline CDR1 is SNHLY and CDR2 is FYNNEI. Trimming took 8 bases from V and 5 from J; bases not matched to a gene: 11. CDR3 nucleotides: TGTGCCAGCGATAAAGGGGAGGGATTGGAGACCCAGTACTTC. This encodes CASDKGEGLETQYF.

This clonotype was seen many times. Compared with germline, one end of the junction differs, possibly owing to a read error. The gene calls are TRBV5-1 and TRBJ2-3; D possibly uses TRBD1 or TRBD2 (5 bases each). CDR3 length: 11 amino acids. Looked up from germline, CDR1 is SGHRS and CDR2 is YFSETQ. The DNA for the CDR3 is TGTGCCAGCAGTGAGGGGGATACGCAGTATTTT. Amino acid sequence: CASSEGDTQYF. Full variable domain (missing parts from reference TRBV5-1 and TRBJ2-3): KAGVTQTPRYLIKTRGQQVTLSCSPISGHRSVSWYQQTPGQGLQFLFEYFSETQRNKGNFPGRFSGRQFSNSRSEMNVSTLELGDSALYLCASSEGDTQYFGPGTRLTVL.

The V and J genes are TRBV4-2 and TRBJ2-3, with TRBD2 identical over 7 bases. Looked up from germline, CDR1 is LGHNA and CDR2 is YNFKEQ. The CDR3 has 16 amino acids. J was trimmed by 4 bases and V by 2 bases; bases with no gene match: 9. The CDR3 DNA is TGTGCCAGCAGCCAACTCAGCGGGGACGAAGCAGATACGCAGTATTTT. Amino acids: CASSQLSGDEADTQYF.

This sequence joins TRBV6-6 and TRBJ1-6, with D unclear. The CDR3 extends over 19 amino acids. Trimming cost V 5 bases and J 0 bases, with 20 bases left between them. Germline CDR1 is MNHNY and CDR2 is SVGAGI (reference sequence). Here the CDR3 reads CASSPLPRASSSYNSPLHF. CDR3 coding DNA: TGTGCCAGCAGTCCCTTACCGCGCGCCAGTAGCTCCTATAATTCACCCCTCCACTTT.

This clonotype was counted a few times. The chain joins TRBV2 to TRBJ1-2, with D possibly matching TRBD1 (5 bases). Germline-derived CDR1 and CDR2 are SNHLY and FYNNEI. The V end lost 5 bases, the J end lost 6 bases, and 13 bases lay between the germline ends. The CDR3 is 13 residues long. In DNA form, the CDR3 reads TGTGCCAGCAGTATCGAGCAGGGCCATGGCTACACCTTC. This translates into CASSIEQGHGYTF.

The chain joins TRBV9 to TRBJ2-3; the match to TRBD2 covers 13 bases. Losses at the gene ends were 0 bases for V and 4 bases for J; bases not matched to a gene: 5. This CDR3 has 17 amino acids. Per the germline V gene, CDR1 is SGDLS and CDR2 is YYNGEE. CDR3 sequence (DNA): TGTGCCAGCAGCGTAGAGACCGGGACTAGCGGGGCAGATACGCAGTATTTT. It specifies CASSVETGTSGADTQYF.

This clonotype was counted many times. V is TRBV2 and J is TRBJ1-1; TRBD1 matches 7 bases. The CDR3 sequence is 13 residues long. Germline V lookup: CDR1 SNHLY, CDR2 FYNNEI. With V trimmed by 6 bases and J by 0 bases, 1 base remained unmatched. As DNA, the CDR3 is TGTGCCAGCAGAGACAGGGTGAACACTGAAGCTTTCTTT. Translating gives CASRDRVNTEAFF.

The genes are TRBV12-3 or TRBV12-4 and TRBJ1-1; TRBD1 is a possible D gene (5 bases). The CDR3 is 14 residues long. V lost 3 bases and J lost 0, with 8 bases in between. This chain's CDR3 is CASSFDSLNTEAFF. The CDR3 DNA follows: TGTGCCAGCAGTTTCGACAGCCTGAACACTGAAGCTTTCTTT.

This clonotype was seen a few times. V gene TRBV7-9 combines with J gene TRBJ2-1, with D hard to call. CDR1 is SEHNR and CDR2 is FQNEAQ in the germline V gene (reference sequence). The V end was cut by 4 bases, the J end by 4 bases, with 14 bases between. CDR3 length: 15 residues. The CDR3 DNA is TGTGCCAGCAGCTCCCGGGCCACCCGATACAATGAGCAGTTCTTC. It is translated as CASSSRATRYNEQFF. The full variable domain, in which reference TRBV7-9 and TRBJ2-1 provide the parts outside the CDR3, is DTGVSQNPRHKITKRGQNVTFRCDPISEHNRLYWYRQTLGQGPEFLTYFQNEAQLEKSRLLSDRFSAERPKGSFSTLEIQRTEQGDSAMYLCASSSRATRYNEQFFGPGTRLTVL.

J is TRBJ2-7 and V is TRBV29-1, with a possible D match to TRBD2 (6 bases). The ends were cut back, 3 bases at V and 7 bases at J, with 10 bases in the middle. The germline CDR1 and CDR2 sequences are SQVTM and ANQGSEA. The CDR3 sequence is 11 residues long. CDR3 in amino acids: CSVDVGGEQYF. CDR3 nucleotides: TGCAGCGTTGATGTAGGAGGGGAGCAGTACTTC.

This chain joins TRBV7-2 and TRBJ2-2; no reliable D call. The CDR3 spans 12 residues. The V gene's germline CDR1 is SGHTA and CDR2 FQGNSA. With 5 bases removed from V and 8 bases from J, the gap between germline ends came to 9 bases. CDR3 protein: CASSVHLGELFF. CDR3 coding DNA: TGTGCCAGCAGCGTACACCTGGGGGAGCTGTTTTTT.